Described below is a single TCR beta chain sequence and its context. A single count supports this clone. The clone's antigen remains unknown. Mismatch with germline at one junction end may stem from a read error. The immunoSEQ hsTCRB v3.0 assay was used at survey level resolution to sequence the TRB variable region. The target sequencing depth for TRB was about 40,000-55,000 T-cell genomes per sample. An Illumina MiSeq with a v3 150-cycle kit was used to sequence the pooled TRB libraries. The paper's processing steps were these. Repertoire analysis was run in R within a reproducible Nextflow workflow that covered QC, data transformation and analysis. LymphoSeq2, an R package for AIRR-Seq data exploration, was used to implement custom analyses. A few samples that yielded fewer than 5000 total TRB sequences were excluded, so that 150 to 200 HIV repertoires were analyzed. Among the 200 or so HIV repertoires that were kept, around 60 were collected before ART initiation and about 130 were collected after ART initiation. Repertoires were downsampled to 5000 TRB nucleotide sequences, and summary statistics were averaged over 100 downsampling iterations. The analysis kept only TRB sequences whose CDR3 regions were at least seven amino acids long. A Shannon entropy-derived clonality score and the Gini coefficient were used to measure diversity. In the repertoire networks, any two of the top 5000 CDR3 amino acid sequences were connected whenever the two sequences differed by an edit distance of one. For TRB CDR3 amino acid sequences, antigen specificity groups and MHC restriction were predicted with GLIPH2. To flag known associations with CMV, EBV, HIV or tissue antigens, CDR3 amino acid sequences were compared against VDJdb and McPAS-TCR. Pre-ART, post-ART and control groups were compared with Wilcoxon signed-rank tests and Holm-Bonferroni correction. This is the immuneACCESS table as TCRdb keeps it, with only in-frame sequences that have V and J called. A part of the clones is gone; compared with another copy, unresolved V genes explain less than half, and the rest is unexplained. That table furnishes V, J and clone size, whereas the DNA furnished D and trimming. The sample yields about 17,000 clones; about 81% were counted once. Of the sample, approximately 9.1% is held by the ten largest clones.

This sample is drawn from a study of long-term antiretroviral therapy in people with HIV (dated by TCRdb to between 2021 and 2024). In terms of the full investigation: The earliest samples were collected about a decade before the 2015 WHO recommendation for immediate ART, when ART was typically delayed until CD4 counts fell. Whether ART initiation and durable HIV suppression were associated with changes in peripheral blood TRB repertoire composition and diversity was tested in a retrospective serial study. A total of roughly 200 cryopreserved PBMC samples came from 25 to 35 adults with confirmed HIV infection and were collected serially over a mean of approximately six years (range 1-12). Of the roughly 30 participants with HIV, fewer than twelve were female. No cross-contamination during QIAcube processing was seen in test extractions of a monoclonal T-cell line run alongside 25 to 35 polyclonal samples. The full study reports these points: The samples span the years 2004 to 2017, and the ART regimens used may be less effective than current regimens. Because pre-ART samples had limited cell numbers, profiling was done on unsorted PBMC rather than on sorted CD4+ and CD8+ T cells. At every time point, the repertoire was dominated by expanded TRB clones first identified before ART initiation, although this dominance fluctuated and, in many PLHIV, declined after ART. A significant increase in TRB diversity was found to be associated with ART initiation, although TRB diversity was observed to remain significantly below that of transplant donor controls even after long-term ART. Because PBMC availability was limited, only the TCR beta chain was sequenced, with no alpha chain pairing. Narrower CDR3 length ranges were observed in HIV repertoires than in controls, and an antigen-experienced repertoire with only a slight naive shift after ART was suggested by the network structure. Inferences about post-ART repertoire changes are limited because no data were available on ART adherence, viral resistance or therapy changes.

Inclusion was restricted to participants for whom at least one PBMC sample before ART initiation and at least two post-ART samples were available. Every participant with HIV received treatment in the United States of America. Before DNA extraction, cryopreserved samples of about 0.95-11 million PBMC were thawed and then washed. At the time of the earliest PBMC sample, participants with HIV were aged between roughly 20 and 54 years. Each participant contributed PBMC samples from 1-4 timepoints before ART initiation and 2-8 timepoints after ART initiation, with a median of 7 samples. For every participant, serial HIV viral load, CD4+ T-cell count, ART history and demographic data were obtained. A Qiagen kit on a QIAcube was used to extract genomic DNA from unsorted PBMC, with samples processed in batches of 12. The receptor comes from a man aged 18 to 29 with HIV. This specimen consisted of unsorted PBMCs, obtained 0.3 years after starting antiretroviral therapy.

The CDR3 reads CASSLAVGDEQFF. The sequenced DNA is TGTGCTAGCAGCTTAGCGGTCGGAGATGAGCAGTTCTTC. Here the chain combines TRBV7-7 and TRBJ2-1, and perhaps TRBD2 as D gene, on 6 matching bases. The cysteine opens and the phenylalanine closes a CDR3 of 13 amino acids. The kept DNA is CDR3 alone, 39 bases in frame from the first base. The germline V gene encodes CDR1 SSHAT and CDR2 FNYEAQ (reference sequence).